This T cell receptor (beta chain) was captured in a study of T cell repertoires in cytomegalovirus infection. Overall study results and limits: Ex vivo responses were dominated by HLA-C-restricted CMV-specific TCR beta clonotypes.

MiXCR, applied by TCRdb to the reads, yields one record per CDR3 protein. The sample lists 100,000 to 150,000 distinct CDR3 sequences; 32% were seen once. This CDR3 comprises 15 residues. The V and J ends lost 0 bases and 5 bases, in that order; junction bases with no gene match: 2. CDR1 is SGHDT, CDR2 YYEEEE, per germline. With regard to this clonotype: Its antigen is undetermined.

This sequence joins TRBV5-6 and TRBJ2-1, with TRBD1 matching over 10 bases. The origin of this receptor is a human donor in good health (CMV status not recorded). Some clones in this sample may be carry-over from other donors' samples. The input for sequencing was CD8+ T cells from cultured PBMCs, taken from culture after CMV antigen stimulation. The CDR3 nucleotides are TGTGCCAGCAGCTTGGGGGGGACAGGGGACAATGAGCAGTTCTTC. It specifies CASSLGGTGDNEQFF.